This is a list of T cell receptor beta chains from one sample in a study of cytomegalovirus exposure and HLA in healthy donors. Some clones are missing from TCRdb's copy, which holds only in-frame ones; the method was immunoSEQ multiplex PCR. This sample's clone table lists 70,000 or so clones. Material: PBMCs. All receptors come from a man between 35 and 55 years old in good health and CMV-seronegative. The CDR3 runs from the conserved cysteine through the conserved F or W. Each record gives: J gene, D gene, V gene, CDR3 DNA, CDR3 protein. D genes are given only for firm matches.

TRBJ1-6,TRBD1,TRBV6-5,TGTGCCATCGCAGGACAGGGAAATTCACCCCTCCACTTT,CAIAGQGNSPLHF
TRBJ2-7,-,TRBV6-5,TGTGCCAGCAGTTACTCGGCCGTTGCCTACGAGCAGTACTTC,CASSYSAVAYEQYF
TRBJ2-3,TRBD2,TRBV27,TGTGCCAGCAGTTACAGCGGGGGGGGCAAGGATACGCAGTATTTT,CASSYSGGGKDTQYF
TRBJ2-7,-,TRBV7-9,TGTGCCAGCAGCCTTAGCTCCTACGAGCAGTACTTC,CASSLSSYEQYF
TRBJ1-3,-,TRBV28,TGTGCCAGCGGCTCTCAGGGGACCACCATATATTTT,CASGSQGTTIYF
TRBJ2-5,-,TRBV6-5,TGTGCCAGCAGTGACAGTCCCCCCGAGACCCAGTACTTC,CASSDSPPETQYF
TRBJ1-5,-,TRBV19,TGTGCCAGTAGTATCCTCGGGACACCCTATAGCAATCAGCCCCAGCATTTT,CASSILGTPYSNQPQHF
TRBJ2-7,-,TRBV5-5,TGTGCCAGCAGCCGAGACCCAGGGTACTACGAGCAGTACTTC,CASSRDPGYYEQYF
TRBJ1-2,-,TRBV5-4,TGTGCCAGCAGACCCACCGGGGGCTATGGCTACACCTTC,CASRPTGGYGYTF
TRBJ2-6,TRBD1,TRBV7-2,TGTGCCAGCAGCTTACTGGGACAGGGGACTGGGGCCAACGTCCTGACTTTC,CASSLLGQGTGANVLTF
TRBJ1-1,TRBD1,TRBV7-9,TGTGCCAGCAGCGCTTTCAGGGGGCTGAGAGCTTTCTTT,CASSAFRGLRAFF
TRBJ2-2,TRBD2,TRBV4-2,TGTGCCAGCAGCCACGAAGCGGGGGCGAACACCGGGGAGCTGTTTTTT,CASSHEAGANTGELFF
TRBJ1-2,-,TRBV27,TGTGCCAGCCGGAGGGCTGATAACTATGGCTACACCTTC,CASRRADNYGYTF
TRBJ1-5,TRBD1,TRBV7-3,TGTGCCAGCAGCTCCACACCGGGACAGGCGGTCTCGCAGCCCCAGCATTTT,CASSSTPGQAVSQPQHF
TRBJ1-5,TRBD1,TRBV28,TGTGCCACCCAGGGGGCGCATGGTCAGCCCCAGCATTTT,CATQGAHGQPQHF
TRBJ2-7,TRBD1,TRBV5-8,TGTGCCAGCAGCCCCAGACAGGGCCCCTACGAGCAGTACTTC,CASSPRQGPYEQYF
TRBJ2-2,-,TRBV11-1,TGTGCCAGCAGCCTTACAAGAACCGGGGAGCTGTTTTTT,CASSLTRTGELFF
TRBJ2-3,TRBD1,TRBV7-9,TGTGCCAGCAGCCACATCACCGGGACAGGGATGGATACGCAGTATTTT,CASSHITGTGMDTQYF